Shown below are 6 T cell receptor beta chains from a single sample sequenced in a study of T-cell memory formation after mild COVID-19. From the 5' RACE reads, TCRdb called clonotypes with MiXCR, one entry per CDR3 protein. The top ten clones hold about a fifth of a sample with more than 350,000 distinct CDR3 sequences, approximately 15% of them seen once. Material: PBMCs or a T cell subset sorted from them (not recorded which). These TCRs come from a man aged 18-30 years who had mild COVID-19 (a few samples of this study predate the infection). Cell type and time point are not known.

This chain connects TRBV12-3 or TRBV12-4 to TRBJ1-1; D is ambiguous. Trimming took 2 bases from V and 11 from J, leaving 12 bases between them. There are 12 residues in the CDR3. CDR3 sequence: CASSLSGNWAFF. The CDR3 DNA reads as TGTGCCAGCAGTTTATCGGGAAATTGGGCTTTCTTT.

This clonotype was observed at least ten times. The chain has TRBV6-2 or TRBV6-3 and TRBJ1-5; D is possibly TRBD1 (5 bases). The V and J ends lost 2 bases and 4 bases respectively, with 6 bases between them. The CDR3 has 13 amino acids. Germline values: CDR1 MNHEY, CDR2 SVGEGT. CDR3 loop: CASSYAGNQPQHF. CDR3 sequence (DNA): TGTGCCAGCAGTTACGCAGGGAATCAGCCCCAGCATTTT.

Many counts were recorded for this clonotype. The rearrangement uses TRBV5-1 and TRBJ1-1; perhaps TRBD1 as D (5 bases). CDR1 and CDR2 from the germline V gene are SGHRS and YFSETQ. The CDR3 loop spans 12 amino acids. Deletions cut 1 base from V and 7 bases from J, with 8 bases between. The CDR3 DNA sequence: TGCGCCAGCAGCTTGCAGGGTAATGAAGCTTTCTTT. This sequence encodes CASSLQGNEAFF.

In its sample, this clonotype was seen a few times. The genes are TRBV20-1 and TRBJ2-7; TRBD2 matches at 8 bases. The CDR3 spans 15 residues. Germline values: CDR1 DFQATT, CDR2 SNEGSKA (reference sequence). V shed 3 bases, J shed 4 bases, and the junction held 11 bases outside the gene matches. CDR3 sequence (DNA): TGCAGTGCTAGGATCAGCGGGGGTGCCTCGTACGAGCAGTACGTC. Amino acids: CSARISGGASYEQYV.

This clonotype turned up a few times. V usage is TRBV7-3 and J usage is TRBJ2-3; maybe TRBD1 (6 bases). This CDR3 is built from 13 residues. CDR1 and CDR2 (germline): SGHTA, FQGTGA. V was shortened by 5 bases and J by 6 bases, with 12 bases between the two germline ends. CDR3 sequence: CASSTYREDTQYF. The CDR3 coding sequence is TGTGCCAGCAGCACCTACAGGGAGGATACGCAGTATTTT.

There are a few counts of this clonotype. V and J are TRBV11-2 and TRBJ2-7, with D possibly being TRBD2 (6 bases). The germline V gene has CDR1 SGHAT and CDR2 FQNNGV. Trimming pared 5 bases from V and 2 bases from J, leaving 22 bases between. The CDR3 contains 17 residues. In nucleotides, the CDR3 is TGTGCCAGCAGCCCCCCCATAGGAAGGAGGGAGGCCTACGAGCAGTACTTC. Its protein product is CASSPPIGRREAYEQYF.